This T cell receptor (beta chain) derives from a study of blood T cell repertoires in COVID-19. Study-wide context: Whether acute or convalescent, the COVID-19 samples came from the United States, Italy and Spain.

Clones were read by immunoSEQ multiplex PCR, and TCRdb kept only the in-frame ones, dropping some. This table has 270,000 or so clones, 89% appearing once. This clone was counted a few times. This CDR3 comprises 14 residues. CDR1 and CDR2 (germline): SGDLS, YYNGEE. The J segment lost 1 base and the V segment lost 4 bases, leaving 4 bases of the junction unmatched. The rearrangement links TRBV9 to TRBJ1-1, with TRBD1 identical over 7 bases. The specimen was peripheral blood. The sequence came from a woman in her forties who had recovered from COVID-19. The CDR3 nucleotides read TGTGCCAGCAGCCCTCAGGGGGGGAACACTGAAGCTTTCTTT. Translating it yields CASSPQGGNTEAFF.